This T cell receptor beta chain was recovered during a study of spatial heterogeneity in lung cancer. Overall study findings and caveats: Counts of expanded intratumoral alpha and beta TCRs tracked tumor mutation counts.

Time point indicated: sample taken at primary tumor resection. The donor population consisted of 72 patients with untreated, early-stage non-small cell lung cancer. TCRdb re-analysed the 5' RACE reads in MiXCR, keeping a single row per CDR3 protein. The table has just under 7,500 distinct CDR3 sequences, roughly 7% seen once. CDR3 length equals 13 residues. Trimming shortened V by 1 base and J by 8 bases, and 11 bases separated the two germline ends. Per germline, CDR1 SEHNR and CDR2 FQNEAQ (reference sequence). In this sample, this clonotype is medium-sized (0.01 to 0.1%). Its antigen is still unknown.

The sequencing here drew on lung tumor tissue, taken at surgery. The genes are TRBV7-9 and TRBJ1-2; D is ambiguous. This receptor was obtained from a male donor with early-stage non-small cell lung cancer. In DNA, the CDR3 is TGTGCCAGCAGCTTAGGGGAAGAGCGGGGCTACACCTTC. This gives the protein CASSLGEERGYTF.